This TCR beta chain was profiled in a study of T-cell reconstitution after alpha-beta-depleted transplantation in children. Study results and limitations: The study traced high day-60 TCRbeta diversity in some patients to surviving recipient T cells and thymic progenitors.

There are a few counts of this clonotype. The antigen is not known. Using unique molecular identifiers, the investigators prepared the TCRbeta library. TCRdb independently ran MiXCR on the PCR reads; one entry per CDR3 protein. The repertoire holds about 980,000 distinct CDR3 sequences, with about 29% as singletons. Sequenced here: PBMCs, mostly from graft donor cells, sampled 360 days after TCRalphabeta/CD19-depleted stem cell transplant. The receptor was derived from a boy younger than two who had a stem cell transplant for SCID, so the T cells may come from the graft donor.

CDR3 sequence (DNA): TGTGCCAGCAGTGAACAACGGACTAGCAGGGCCGAGCAGTACTTC. It encodes CASSEQRTSRAEQYF. The rearrangement links TRBV2 to TRBJ2-7; 8 bases map to TRBD2. Trimming cost V 2 bases and J 6 bases; bases outside gene matches: 9. Germline V gene data show CDR1 as SNHLY and CDR2 as FYNNEI. The CDR3 length is 15 residues.